The entry below describes one T cell receptor (beta chain). Which antigen it targets is not known. Base qualities are not provided; no much larger clone lies one nucleotide away. From cysteine to phenylalanine, the CDR3 is 16 amino acids long. CDR3 DNA is the only sequence kept; it has 48 bases, read in frame from the first base. V lost 3 bases and J lost 3 bases; the stretch between them is 12 bases long. In the germline V gene (reference sequence), CDR1 corresponds to MNHNY and CDR2 to SVGAGI. The entry originates in a study of shared T cell receptors in the human thymus (dated by TCRdb to about 2021). Background for the entire study: The study investigated the way shared, self-reactive T-cell receptor alpha chains are produced in the human thymus.

Library preparation used the immunoSEQ multiplex PCR assay. In TCRdb, the immuneACCESS table is reduced to in-frame sequences with V and J assigned. These tables do not hold every clone; where another copy was compared, an unresolved V gene accounts for under half, and the others remain unexplained. This sample is represented by hundreds of thousands of clones; 70% to 90% of them were singletons. The top ten constitute roughly 0.01% of the sample. Separately, the same data were catalogued under a study of human thymus T cells. Taken from the second paper: In Finland, the donors were immunologically healthy infants who were having open corrective cardiac surgery for congenital heart defects. The thymus tissue came from surgical resects taken out during corrective cardiac surgery. Usage of V and J gene segments appeared to be biased in both the thymic and the peripheral blood repertoires. The related research reported highly overlapping thymic TCR repertoires among unrelated individuals. The study used about 8 infant thymus samples plus four related peripheral blood samples to characterize TCR alpha and beta repertoires. Donor ages ranging from about 6 to 250 days were recorded, and about six male and two female infants were included in the cohort. Thymocytes were freed from the tissue by mechanical means and kept at -70 degrees C as pellets of roughly 9-34 million cells. Genomic DNA was extracted from frozen cell pellets with a QIAsymphony instrument. TCRB and TCRAD loci were amplified from a standardized quantity of quality-controlled genomic DNA using the immunoSEQ multiplex PCR assay. Amplicons spanned the V(D)J region at a length sufficient to cover the CDR3 and identify V and J genes. Amplicon sequencing was performed on an Illumina platform through the commercial immunoSEQ service. Primer bias and sequencing errors were corrected as previously described, and TCRAD and TCRB were defined on the basis of the IMGT database. Repertoires were analysed with immunoSEQ Analyzer 3.0 and VDJTools, covering basic statistics, V/J segment usage, diversity estimates, rarefaction and pairwise overlap. To estimate diversity, the Chao1, ChaoE, Efron-Thisted, Shannon and inverse Simpson indices were applied, and diversity was also estimated on datasets down-sampled to the smallest sample. Repertoire overlap was determined by strict matching of CDR3 nucleotide sequence, V gene and J gene, and Jaccard-based multidimensional scaling clustering was applied. Thymus samples yielded on average approximately 800,000 unique TCRB clonotypes, compared with 70,000 to 85,000 from blood samples.

In this chain, TRBV6-6 is recombined with TRBJ1-6; 5 matching bases give a weak D call of TRBD1. The sequenced sample consisted of thymocytes. The receptor was isolated from a girl under three years old with a congenital heart defect. Donor details come from another sample of the same person, matched by shared clones. The CDR3 protein sequence reads: CASSYREGLYNSPLHF. The bases read TGTGCCAGCAGTTATCGGGAGGGGCTCTATAATTCACCCCTCCACTTT.